This TCR beta chain emerged from a study of blood T cell repertoires in COVID-19. About the research overall: PBMCs, B-cell-depleted T cells, or T cells were the source of the cDNA or gDNA that made up the material.

V trimming: 5 bases; J trimming: 1 base; junction bases outside the gene matches: 8. CDR1 MGHDK and CDR2 SYGVNS come from the germline V gene. The CDR3 is 16 residues long. Repertoires were generated with immunoSEQ multiplex PCR, while TCRdb's copy carries only in-frame clones and drops some. The table has 95,000 to 150,000 clones, roughly 82% seen once. The clonotype comes from a human donor in a cohort sampled during active COVID-19. This chain uses TRBV25-1 with TRBJ2-3; 8 bases fit TRBD2. Sequencing used peripheral blood. CDR3 nucleotides: TGTGCCAGCAGTCCTCAAGCGGGGGCGCGCACAGATACGCAGTATTTT. Translating it yields CASSPQAGARTDTQYF.